This T cell receptor (beta chain) came from a study of radiotherapy plus CTLA-4 blockade in lung cancer. Overall study context: The study recorded objective responses in about 20% of patients and disease control in 31%. Findings of the study overall: Among blood TCR repertoires after radiotherapy plus ipilimumab, tumor-derived clones expanded. In blood, early T cell clone dynamics reportedly predicted response best, together with interferon-beta.

Per the germline V gene, CDR1 is SQVTM and CDR2 is ANQGSEA. CDR3 size: 14 residues. The V and J ends lost 4 bases and 2 bases respectively, with 15 bases between them. Only in-frame clones appear in the TCRdb table, and some are missing; sequencing was by immunoSEQ multiplex PCR. The profile shows about 59,000 clones, around three quarters of them singletons. As for this clone: Antigen: not known.

The study treated chemo-refractory metastatic non-small-cell lung cancer patients with focal radiation plus ipilimumab CTLA-4 blockade. This chain joins TRBV29-1 and TRBJ2-7, with TRBD2 as a possible D gene (6 bases). This clonotype originated in a human donor with non-small cell lung cancer whose response to radiotherapy plus ipilimumab could not be evaluated. The material was peripheral blood, obtained from a patient treated with radiotherapy plus ipilimumab. CDR3 region: CSVGLAGIPYEQYF. For the CDR3, the DNA is TGCAGCGTTGGGCTGGCGGGGATCCCCTACGAGCAGTACTTC.